The 13 T cell receptor beta chains presented below share a single source sample, sequenced in a study of blood T cell repertoires in COVID-19. Using immunoSEQ multiplex PCR, the repertoire was profiled, and TCRdb retains in-frame clones only, with some absent. The table shows 280,000 or so clones, with approximately 89% occurring only once. The sample taken for sequencing was peripheral blood. The source is a woman aged 60 to 75 with acute or convalescent COVID-19.

The V and J genes are TRBV10-2 and TRBJ2-7; D is uncertain. This CDR3 spans 13 amino acids. V gave up 4 bases and J gave up 1 base, with 8 bases separating them. Germline assignment: CDR1 WSHSY and CDR2 SAAADI. This chain's CDR3 is CASSGQRSYEQYF. Here the CDR3 DNA reads TGCGCCAGCAGTGGCCAGCGTTCCTACGAGCAGTACTTC.

The chain combines TRBV7-2 with TRBJ1-1, with TRBD1 matching over 8 bases. Unmatched junction bases numbered 6, after V lost 6 bases and J lost 0 bases. The CDR3 is made up of 15 amino acids. Germline values: CDR1 SGHTA, CDR2 FQGNSA. CDR3 in DNA: TGTGCCAGCAGAATGGACAGGGCGGTGAACACTGAAGCTTTCTTT. Translated: CASRMDRAVNTEAFF.

This clone showed up just a few times. Germline is not matched at one junction end, which may reflect a read error. Additional DNA sequences in this sample encode the identical CDR3. The chain joins TRBV5-1 to TRBJ2-4; 7 nucleotides align to TRBD2. The CDR3 totals 16 residues. Germline V gene sequence: CDR1 SGHRS, CDR2 YFSETQ. The CDR3 DNA sequence: TGCGCCAGCAGCTTGGTCTCGGCGGGAGCCCAAAACATTCAGTACTTC. Translation: CASSLVSAGAQNIQYF.

This chain links TRBV6-5 with TRBJ1-2; TRBD1 matches at 7 bases. The CDR3 consists of 13 residues. V dropped 7 bases and J dropped 4; count of bases not matched to a gene: 6. CDR1 and CDR2 from the germline V gene are MNHEY and SVGAGI. This CDR3 reads CASTGTVGYGYTF. CDR3 nucleotides: TGTGCCAGCACCGGGACAGTTGGCTATGGCTACACCTTC.

This clone was seen only a few times. V is TRBV15 and J is TRBJ1-3, with TRBD1 identical over 8 bases. The germline V gene has CDR1 LNHNV and CDR2 YYDKDF (reference sequence). This CDR3 region has 16 residues. The J segment lost 2 bases and the V segment lost 4 bases, leaving 7 bases of the junction unmatched. The CDR3 bases are TGTGCCACCAGCACTCGGACAGGGAGCACTGGAAACACCATATATTTT. It translates to CATSTRTGSTGNTIYF.

The V gene is TRBV2, the J gene TRBJ1-5; possibly TRBD1 for D (5 bases). The germline V gene has CDR1 SNHLY and CDR2 FYNNEI. V was trimmed by 2 bases and J by 0 bases, leaving 8 bases between them. The CDR3 is made up of 15 amino acids. CDR3 in amino acids: CASSEQGDSNQPQHF. The CDR3, as DNA: TGTGCCAGCAGTGAACAGGGCGATAGCAATCAGCCCCAGCATTTT.

The V and J genes are TRBV28 and TRBJ2-2; 8 bases line up with TRBD2. This CDR3 comprises 15 residues. Germline V lookup: CDR1 MDHEN, CDR2 SYDVKM. V was clipped by 6 bases and J by 5 bases; unmatched bases: 8. The DNA for the CDR3 is TGTGCCAGCAGCCCTACGGCGGGGGGAACCGGGGAGCTGTTTTTT. Protein sequence: CASSPTAGGTGELFF.

The rearrangement joins TRBV7-2 to TRBJ1-1; no clear D gene. CDR1 is SGHTA, CDR2 FQGNSA, per germline. The length of the CDR3 is 15 residues. V was clipped by 1 base and J by 0 bases, with 9 bases between them. CDR3 sequence reads: CASSLGQALNTEAFF. In nucleotides, the CDR3 is TGTGCCAGCAGCTTAGGGCAGGCGCTGAACACTGAAGCTTTCTTT.

The CDR3 bases are TGTGCCAGCAGTGAACAGGGGGCCGGGGAGCTGTTTTTT. Protein product: CASSEQGAGELFF. The chain links TRBV25-1 to TRBJ2-2; the match to TRBD1 covers 7 bases. Trimming took 2 bases from V and 6 from J; bases not matched to a gene: 0. Per germline, CDR1 MGHDK and CDR2 SYGVNS. CDR3 length equals 13 residues.

The chain is built from TRBV5-1 and TRBJ1-2, with 7 bases fitting TRBD1. Germline values: CDR1 SGHRS, CDR2 YFSETQ. Trimming cost V 4 bases and J 0 bases; bases outside gene matches: 6. The CDR3 totals 15 residues. This CDR3 is CASSPGQRTNYGYTF. CDR3 bases: TGCGCCAGCAGCCCGGGACAGAGAACTAACTATGGCTACACCTTC.

The chain uses TRBV28 and TRBJ1-2; possibly TRBD1 for D (5 bases). From germline, CDR1 is MDHEN and CDR2 SYDVKM. The CDR3 is 14 amino acids. Deletions cut 3 bases from V and 8 bases from J, with 16 bases between. The CDR3 is CASSFGVGQGGYTF. CDR3 nucleotide sequence: TGTGCCAGCAGTTTTGGGGTTGGGCAGGGAGGCTACACCTTC.

The chain links TRBV14 to TRBJ1-2; no definite D call. CDR3 length equals 12 residues. V was shortened by 4 bases and J by 9 bases, with 12 bases between the two germline ends. Germline-derived CDR1 and CDR2 are SGHDN and FVKESK. In nucleotides, the CDR3 is TGTGCCAGCAGCCTTATGGGCTTCCGCTACACCTTC. Its protein product is CASSLMGFRYTF.

This chain connects TRBV29-1 to TRBJ2-5, with 10 bases that match TRBD2. CDR1 is SQVTM, CDR2 ANQGSEA, per germline. This CDR3 has 14 residues. The trim removed 4 bases at V and 4 bases at J, leaving 6 bases unmatched. This CDR3 reads CSVVSGGAVETQYF. The CDR3 DNA reads TGCAGCGTTGTAAGCGGGGGGGCCGTAGAGACCCAGTACTTC.